A single sample is the source of the 30 T cell receptor beta chains below, sequenced in a study of T cell changes during pregnancy in multiple sclerosis (dated by TCRdb to between 2018 and 2021). The receptor library was made with the immunoSEQ multiplex PCR assay. The clones in this table, taken by TCRdb from immuneACCESS, are in-frame only. Not every clone is retained; where verified, under half of the shortfall comes from an unresolved V gene, and the cause of the rest is unknown. For this sample the table gives roughly 47,000 clones, of which roughly 92% were detected only once. The biggest ten clones account for less than 6% of the sample. Sequencing was performed on CD8+ T cells from peripheral blood mononuclear cells, taken before pregnancy. All receptors derive from a female donor with multiple sclerosis, enrolled in a pregnancy study.

The gene calls are TRBV27 and TRBJ2-5, with TRBD1 identical over 8 bases. The ends lost 7 bases at V and 3 bases at J; junction bases unmatched: 10. The CDR3 has 15 residues. Per the germline V gene, CDR1 is MNHEY and CDR2 is SMNVEV (reference sequence). CDR3 nucleotide sequence: TGTGCCAGCATCCTAACGGCGGACAGGGAAGAGACCCAGTACTTC. Its translation is CASILTADREETQYF.

CDR3 sequence: CASSQAMDKVRNQPQHF. The CDR3 DNA sequence: TGTGCCAGCAGCCAAGCTATGGACAAGGTTCGCAATCAGCCCCAGCATTTT. The V call is TRBV4-2, the J call TRBJ1-5; weak D call: TRBD1 (5 bases). CDR1 is LGHNA and CDR2 is YNFKEQ in the germline V gene. The CDR3 runs to 17 residues. Trimming pared 1 base from V and 2 bases from J, leaving 15 bases between.

The chain recombines TRBV7-9 with TRBJ2-7; the match to TRBD2 covers 8 bases. V was clipped by 2 bases and J by 0 bases; unmatched bases: 3. The germline gives CDR1 SEHNR, CDR2 FQNEAQ (reference sequence). This CDR3 is 15 amino acids long. CDR3 sequence: CASSLTAGASYEQYF. The CDR3 DNA reads as TGTGCCAGCAGCTTAACAGCGGGAGCCTCCTACGAGCAGTACTTC.

This chain uses TRBV29-1 with TRBJ2-7; TRBD1 matches at 7 bases. The CDR3 is 13 residues long. Germline CDR1 SQVTM, CDR2 ANQGSEA. J gave up 3 bases and V 6 bases, and 8 bases lay outside the gene matches. The DNA for the CDR3 is TGCAGCGTCAAAACAGGGGACGACTACGAGCAGTACTTC. Protein: CSVKTGDDYEQYF.

The table lists this clone with a count of one. The chain has TRBV2 and TRBJ2-7; 8 bases are a match to TRBD1. Trimming took 8 bases from V and 5 from J; bases not matched to a gene: 8. Germline CDR1 and CDR2: SNHLY and FYNNEI. The CDR3 has 13 amino acids. CDR3 nucleotide sequence: TGTGCCAGCCCCCGGGCAGGGGGCCACGAGCAGTACTTC. Translation: CASPRAGGHEQYF.

The chain carries TRBV15 and TRBJ2-1; TRBD2 aligns across 7 bases. This CDR3 contains 15 residues. V shed 4 bases, J shed 3 bases, and the junction held 6 bases outside the gene matches. From germline, CDR1 is LNHNV and CDR2 YYDKDF (reference sequence). The CDR3 DNA sequence: TGTGCCACCAGCATTTCCTCTAGCGGCTACAATGAGCAGTTCTTC. This codes for CATSISSSGYNEQFF.

The chain uses TRBV5-6 and TRBJ2-1, with D perhaps TRBD2 (6 bases). This CDR3 has 16 amino acids. The germline gives CDR1 SGHDT, CDR2 YYEEEE. The germline V and J ends were trimmed by 1 base and 8 bases, with 19 bases remaining between them. The CDR3 spells CASSLYLLPGVDEQFF. CDR3 DNA sequence: TGTGCCAGCAGCTTGTACCTCCTGCCGGGGGTCGATGAGCAGTTCTTC.

The chain combines TRBV7-6 with TRBJ2-7; D unclear. The V end lost 1 base, the J end lost 7 bases, and 11 bases lay between the germline ends. The CDR3 extends over 13 amino acids. Per germline, CDR1 SGHVS and CDR2 FNYEAQ. The DNA of the CDR3 is TGTGCCAGCAGCTTAGTTCCCACCCGGGAGCAGTACTTC. Translation: CASSLVPTREQYF.

The chain links TRBV7-9 to TRBJ2-1; possibly TRBD1 for D (5 bases). This CDR3 region has 16 residues. Germline CDR1 is SEHNR and CDR2 is FQNEAQ (reference sequence). Trimming pared 1 base from V and 0 bases from J, leaving 10 bases between. In DNA, the CDR3 is TGTGCCAGCAGCTTAGAGGGGTGGAGCTCCTACAATGAGCAGTTCTTC. It encodes CASSLEGWSSYNEQFF. The variable domain in full, with the rest retrieved from reference TRBV7-9 and TRBJ2-1, is DTGVSQNPRHKITKRGQNVTFRCDPISEHNRLYWYRQTLGQGPEFLTYFQNEAQLEKSRLLSDRFSAERPKGSFSTLEIQRTEQGDSAMYLCASSLEGWSSYNEQFFGPGTRLTVL.

The J gene is TRBJ2-3, the V gene TRBV9; D possibly corresponds to TRBD1 (5 bases). V was cut by 3 bases and J by 0 bases, with 11 bases left in between. Germline assignment: CDR1 SGDLS and CDR2 YYNGEE. The CDR3 spans 15 residues. The chain's CDR3 is CASSGRELSTDTQYF. The DNA of the CDR3 is TGTGCCAGCAGCGGCAGGGAATTAAGCACAGATACGCAGTATTTT.

The chain couples TRBV21-1 to TRBJ2-7; the D call in the table, TRBD2, was not verified against the DNA. TRBV21-1 is flagged as a pseudogene. This CDR3 is 15 amino acids long. The CDR3 sequence: CASSKGYGETYEQYF. As DNA, the CDR3 is TGTGCCAGCAGCAAAGGGTACGGGGAGACATACGAGCAGTACTTC.

The chain links TRBV29-1 to TRBJ1-2; possible D gene TRBD1, 6 bases. The V gene lost 1 base and the J gene lost 5 bases, with 20 bases spanning the gap. This CDR3 comprises 16 residues. The germline V gene encodes CDR1 SQVTM and CDR2 ANQGSEA. This CDR3 reads CSVEAYSGQRVYGYTF. DNA for the CDR3: TGCAGCGTTGAAGCTTACTCCGGACAGAGAGTTTATGGCTACACCTTC.

CDR3 DNA: TGTGCCAGCAGTTTCTTGGGCATCAATCAGCCCCAGCATTTT. This sequence encodes CASSFLGINQPQHF. The chain joins TRBV27 to TRBJ1-5; no firm D call. CDR3 length: 14 residues. Germline values: CDR1 MNHEY, CDR2 SMNVEV (reference sequence). Trimming took off 3 bases at V and 3 bases at J, with 9 bases between the two ends.

The rearrangement links TRBV30 to TRBJ2-1; 13 nucleotides match TRBD2. J gave up 7 bases and V 5 bases, and 11 bases lay outside the gene matches. CDR1 and CDR2 from the germline V gene are GTSNPN and SVGIG (reference sequence). This CDR3 comprises 16 residues. CDR3 protein: CAWLRILAGGGNEQFF. In DNA form, the CDR3 reads TGTGCCTGGCTCCGAATACTAGCGGGAGGGGGGAATGAGCAGTTCTTC.

The genes are TRBV7-6 and TRBJ2-7; possibly TRBD1 for D (5 bases). V shed 1 base and J shed 2 bases, with 12 bases lying between them. CDR3 length: 15 amino acids. Looked up from germline, CDR1 is SGHVS and CDR2 is FNYEAQ. The CDR3 is CASSLESRTTYEQYF. CDR3 coding DNA: TGTGCCAGCAGCTTAGAGTCCAGGACAACCTACGAGCAGTACTTC.

This sequence joins TRBV28 and TRBJ2-3; D not resolved. CDR1 and CDR2 from the germline V gene are MDHEN and SYDVKM. The V end lost 5 bases, the J end lost 3 bases, and 15 bases lay between the germline ends. The CDR3 extends over 15 amino acids. CDR3 amino acids: CASSRSGVSTDTQYF. The DNA for the CDR3 is TGTGCCAGCAGTCGTTCAGGTGTCTCGACAGATACGCAGTATTTT.

In this sample, this clone turned up once. The V gene is TRBV6-4, the J gene TRBJ1-3; D is uncertain. The CDR3 consists of 14 residues. Germline V gene lookup returns CDR1 MRHNA and CDR2 SNTAGT. V lost 6 bases, J lost 5 bases, and 14 bases lay in between. The CDR3 reads CASRTPRARNTIYF. As DNA, the CDR3 is TGTGCCAGCAGGACCCCGAGGGCCCGAAACACCATATATTTT.

This clone was counted a single time. The chain links TRBV6-1 to TRBJ2-3; TRBD2 aligns across 14 bases. This CDR3 comprises 18 residues. The V gene end was trimmed by 1 base and the J gene end by 2 bases; junction bases not matched to a gene: 5. Germline V gene sequence: CDR1 MNHNS, CDR2 SASEGT. CDR3 DNA sequence: TGTGCCAGCAGTGAAGGACTAGCGGGAGGGCCGGTCACAGATACGCAGTATTTT. Translation gives CASSEGLAGGPVTDTQYF.

This clone was seen many times. The chain links TRBV7-9 to TRBJ2-1; D might be TRBD1 (5 bases). Trimming stripped 3 bases from V and 8 bases from J, with 14 bases between. Per the germline V gene, CDR1 is SEHNR and CDR2 is FQNEAQ (reference sequence). This CDR3 has 14 residues. CDR3: CASSFWTTRHEQFF. CDR3 coding DNA: TGTGCCAGCAGCTTTTGGACAACCCGGCATGAGCAGTTCTTC.

This chain connects TRBV27 to TRBJ2-7, with TRBD2 matching over 8 bases. CDR1 MNHEY and CDR2 SMNVEV come from the germline V gene (reference sequence). The CDR3 runs 13 residues. The junction had 9 bases not matched to a gene; V was cut back by 8 bases and J by 6 bases. CDR3 bases: TGTGCCAGCTCTCCGGGGGGGGACCCCGAGCAGTACTTC. This gives the protein CASSPGGDPEQYF.

The chain is built from TRBV5-4 and TRBJ1-2; the match to TRBD1 covers 9 bases. The CDR3 consists of 17 residues. V gave up 4 bases and J gave up 0 bases; unmatched junction bases: 10. Germline-derived CDR1 and CDR2 are SGHNT and YYREEE (reference sequence). The CDR3 loop reads CASSTWDRATTNYGYTF. The DNA for the CDR3 is TGTGCCAGCAGCACCTGGGACAGGGCTACCACTAACTATGGCTACACCTTC.

The rearrangement uses TRBV30 and TRBJ2-2; weak D call: TRBD2 (5 bases). Germline V lookup: CDR1 GTSNPN, CDR2 SVGIG (reference sequence). This CDR3 contains 13 residues. The V end was cut by 6 bases, the J end by 2 bases, with 10 bases between. The CDR3 is CACGLANTGELFF. The CDR3, as DNA: TGTGCCTGCGGGCTAGCCAACACCGGGGAGCTGTTTTTT. Based on the CDR3 plus reference TRBV30 and TRBJ2-2, the full variable domain is SQTIHQWPATLVQPVGSPLSLECTVEGTSNPNLYWYRQAAGRGLQLLFYSVGIGQISSEVPQNLSASRPQDRQFILSSKKLLLSDSGFYLCACGLANTGELFFGEGSRLTVL.

The chain is built from TRBV7-6 and TRBJ1-1; a weak D match, TRBD1 (6 bases). CDR1 is SGHVS and CDR2 is FNYEAQ in the germline V gene. Deletions cut 5 bases from V and 1 base from J, with 11 bases between. The CDR3 is made up of 14 amino acids. CDR3 in amino acids: CASSQGQWNTEAFF. The CDR3 DNA is TGTGCCAGCAGCCAAGGACAGTGGAACACTGAAGCTTTCTTT.

The gene calls are TRBV9 and TRBJ2-1, with TRBD2 identical over 10 bases. Germline CDR1 reads SGDLS; CDR2 reads YYNGEE. V lost 4 bases, J lost 8 bases, and 9 bases stayed unmatched. The CDR3 runs 15 residues. The CDR3 reads CASSPSGRAWDEQFF. CDR3 nucleotide sequence: TGTGCCAGCAGCCCAAGCGGGAGGGCCTGGGATGAGCAGTTCTTC.

This chain uses TRBV7-9 with TRBJ2-7; 9 bases are a match to TRBD2. V shed 1 base and J 6 bases; nucleotides not matched to a gene: 7. The CDR3 extends over 15 amino acids. From germline, CDR1 is SEHNR and CDR2 FQNEAQ (reference sequence). CDR3 loop: CASSLEAGGLVEQYF. The CDR3 DNA reads TGTGCCAGCAGCTTAGAGGCGGGAGGGCTTGTCGAGCAGTACTTC.

The gene calls are TRBV19 and TRBJ2-5, with D possibly matching TRBD2 (6 bases). The CDR3 extends over 15 amino acids. Trimming took off 1 base at V and 2 bases at J, with 11 bases between the two ends. Germline assignment: CDR1 LNHDA and CDR2 SQIVND (reference sequence). CDR3 sequence reads: CASSIAEGRQETQYF. The CDR3 DNA follows: TGTGCCAGTAGTATAGCGGAGGGTAGACAAGAGACCCAGTACTTC.

This clone showed up just a few times. V and J are TRBV9 and TRBJ1-2; D is undetermined. The CDR3 spans 12 residues. The germline V and J ends were trimmed by 4 bases and 4 bases, with 8 bases remaining between them. The V gene's germline CDR1 is SGDLS and CDR2 YYNGEE. CDR3 in DNA: TGTGCCAGCAGCCCACACCCCTATGGCTACACCTTC. It is translated as CASSPHPYGYTF.

The genes are TRBV2 and TRBJ1-3, with a possible D match to TRBD1 (6 bases). V gave up 8 bases and J gave up 0 bases, with 11 bases separating them. This CDR3 has 14 residues. Germline V lookup: CDR1 SNHLY, CDR2 FYNNEI. CDR3 sequence reads: CASLTGNSGNTIYF. DNA for the CDR3: TGTGCCAGCCTTACAGGGAACTCTGGAAACACCATATATTTT.

This chain joins TRBV11-2 and TRBJ2-7; possibly TRBD2 for D (5 bases). Trimming cost V 4 bases and J 3 bases, with 19 bases left between them. Germline CDR1 and CDR2: SGHAT and FQNNGV. There are 16 residues in the CDR3. This CDR3 is CASSSPNSVLIYEQYF. CDR3 nucleotide sequence: TGTGCCAGCAGCTCTCCCAATAGCGTCCTCATCTACGAGCAGTACTTC.

V gene TRBV10-3 combines with J gene TRBJ2-6; D is ambiguous. V lost 8 bases and J 3 bases, leaving 8 bases between the germline ends. The V gene's germline CDR1 is ENHRY and CDR2 SYGVKD. The CDR3 covers 13 residues. The CDR3 bases are TGTGCCATCGCGGCGTTTGGGGCCAACGTCCTGACTTTC. Its translation is CAIAAFGANVLTF.